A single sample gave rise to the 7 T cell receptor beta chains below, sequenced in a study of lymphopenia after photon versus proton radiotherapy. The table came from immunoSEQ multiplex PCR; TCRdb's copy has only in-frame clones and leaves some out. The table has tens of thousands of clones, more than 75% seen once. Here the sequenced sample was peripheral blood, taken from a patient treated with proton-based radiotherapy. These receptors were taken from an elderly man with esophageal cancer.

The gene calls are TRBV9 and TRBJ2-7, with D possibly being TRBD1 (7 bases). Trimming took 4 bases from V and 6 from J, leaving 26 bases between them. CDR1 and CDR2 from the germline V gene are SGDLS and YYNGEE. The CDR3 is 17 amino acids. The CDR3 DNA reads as TGTGCCAGCAGCTCCTCAGGGGGACTTATAAACGTAGGCGAGCAGTACTTC. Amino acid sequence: CASSSSGGLINVGEQYF.

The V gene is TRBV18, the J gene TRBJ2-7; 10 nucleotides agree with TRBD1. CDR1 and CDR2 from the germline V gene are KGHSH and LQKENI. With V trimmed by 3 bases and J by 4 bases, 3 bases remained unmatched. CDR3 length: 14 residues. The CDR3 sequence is CASSPGQGIYEQYF. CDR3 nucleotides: TGTGCCAGCTCACCGGGACAGGGGATTTACGAGCAGTACTTC.

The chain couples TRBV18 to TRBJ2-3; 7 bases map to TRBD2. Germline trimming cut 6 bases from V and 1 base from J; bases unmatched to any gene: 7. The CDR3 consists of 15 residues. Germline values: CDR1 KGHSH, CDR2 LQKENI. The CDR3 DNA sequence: TGTGCCAGCTCCTACTCGGCGGGGGGCACAGATACGCAGTATTTT. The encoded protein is CASSYSAGGTDTQYF.

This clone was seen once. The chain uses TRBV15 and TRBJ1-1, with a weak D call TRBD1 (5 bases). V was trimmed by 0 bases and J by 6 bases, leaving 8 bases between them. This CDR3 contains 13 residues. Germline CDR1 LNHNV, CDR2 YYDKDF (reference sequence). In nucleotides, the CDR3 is TGTGCCACCAGCAGAGATGGGGCGGCTGAAGCTTTCTTT. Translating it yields CATSRDGAAEAFF.

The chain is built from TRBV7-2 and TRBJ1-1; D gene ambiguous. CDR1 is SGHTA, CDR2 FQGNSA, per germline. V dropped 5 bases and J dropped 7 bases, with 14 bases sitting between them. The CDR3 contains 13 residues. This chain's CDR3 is CASSNRGLREAFF. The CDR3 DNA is TGTGCCAGCAGCAACCGAGGGTTGCGTGAAGCTTTCTTT.

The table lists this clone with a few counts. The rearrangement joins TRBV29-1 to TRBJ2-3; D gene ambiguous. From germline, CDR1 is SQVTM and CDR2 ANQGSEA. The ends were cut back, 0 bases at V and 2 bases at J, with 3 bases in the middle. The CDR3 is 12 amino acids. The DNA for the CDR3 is TGCAGCGTTGAAGATTTCACAGATACGCAGTATTTT. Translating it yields CSVEDFTDTQYF.

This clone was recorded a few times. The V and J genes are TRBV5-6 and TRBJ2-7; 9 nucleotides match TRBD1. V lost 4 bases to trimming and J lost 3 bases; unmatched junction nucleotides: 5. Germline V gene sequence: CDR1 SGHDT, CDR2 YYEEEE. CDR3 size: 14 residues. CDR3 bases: TGTGCCAGCAGCCAAGGGACAGGGCTCTACGAGCAGTACTTC. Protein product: CASSQGTGLYEQYF.